This T cell receptor beta chain originates from a study of T-cell reconstitution after alpha-beta-depleted transplantation in children. Germline CDR1 reads SGHAT; CDR2 reads FQNNGV. This CDR3 has 17 residues. V shed 0 bases and J 5 bases; nucleotides not matched to a gene: 9. During its preparation, the TCRbeta library received unique molecular identifiers. TCRdb reanalysed the PCR reads using MiXCR and keeps one entry per CDR3 protein. The profile shows a few hundred thousand distinct CDR3 sequences, 13% of them singletons. There are many counts of this clonotype. The specimen comprised PBMCs, sampled from the stem cell graft. The sequence was obtained from a human donor who donated a stem cell graft to a child with Fanconi anemia. This chain joins TRBV11-2 and TRBJ2-5; TRBD2 matches at 10 bases. CDR3 sequence (DNA): TGTGCCAGCAGCTTAGAAGTCCCGGGACTAGCGAGGGAGACCCAGTACTTC. Translated, it gives CASSLEVPGLARETQYF.